The 21 T cell receptor beta chains given below trace back to one sample, sequenced in a study of beta chain bispecific antibodies for T cell cancers. Study conclusions and caveats: Most targeted TRBV signal came from the leukemia cell line cells, not normal T cells.

Either OKT3 anti-CD3 antibody or CD3/CD28 beads expanded T cells from blood mononuclear cells over about three days. Using its own MiXCR run on the 5' RACE reads, TCRdb lists one record per CDR3 protein. The table includes tens of thousands of distinct CDR3 sequences, over 2.5% detected once. Which antigens these TCRs recognize remains unknown. Sequencing was done on a sample of healthy donor T cells cultured with leukemia cells. The receptors stem from a human donor in good health. Some clones in this sample may be carry-over from other donors' samples.

This clonotype came up many times. This chain joins TRBV7-9 and TRBJ2-2; D unclear. The V end lost 6 bases, the J end lost 1 base, and 9 bases lay between the germline ends. The CDR3 is 14 amino acids. CDR1 and CDR2 (germline): SEHNR, FQNEAQ (reference sequence). The CDR3 region is CASRESQNTGELFF. In DNA form, the CDR3 reads TGTGCCAGCAGGGAATCACAGAACACCGGGGAGCTGTTTTTT.

This chain joins TRBV7-3 and TRBJ1-1; D may be TRBD1 (6 bases). The CDR3 runs to 11 residues. Deletions cut 8 bases from V and 4 bases from J, with 8 bases between. Looked up from germline, CDR1 is SGHTA and CDR2 is FQGTGA. This CDR3 is CASGRGTEAFF. CDR3 bases: TGTGCCAGCGGCAGGGGCACTGAAGCTTTCTTT.

At least ten counts were recorded for this clonotype. The chain links TRBV7-6 to TRBJ2-7; D is perhaps TRBD1 (5 bases). The CDR3 totals 15 residues. Germline loops: CDR1 SGHVS, CDR2 FNYEAQ. V shed 1 base and J shed 2 bases, with 12 bases lying between them. The CDR3 DNA sequence: TGTGCCAGCAGCTTAGGCTCAGGGTTAACCTACGAGCAGTACTTC. Its translation is CASSLGSGLTYEQYF.

This clonotype was counted ten times or more. V usage is TRBV2 and J usage is TRBJ2-7, with no clear D. Germline CDR1 and CDR2: SNHLY and FYNNEI. The CDR3 extends over 13 amino acids. V was clipped by 6 bases and J by 2 bases, with 11 bases between them. DNA for the CDR3: TGTGCCAGCAGGGACGGTGGGACCTACGAGCAGTACTTC. Its translation: CASRDGGTYEQYF. The whole variable domain, filled in from reference TRBV2 and TRBJ2-7, reads EPEVTQTPSHQVTQMGQEVILRCVPISNHLYFYWYRQILGQKVEFLVSFYNNEISEKSEIFDDQFSVERPDGSNFTLKIRSTKLEDSAMYFCASRDGGTYEQYFGPGTRLTVT.

This clonotype occurred many times. The chain couples TRBV20-1 to TRBJ1-6, with 7 nucleotides matching TRBD1. The germline V gene encodes CDR1 DFQATT and CDR2 SNEGSKA (reference sequence). Germline trimming cut 2 bases from V and 6 bases from J; bases unmatched to any gene: 10. CDR3 length equals 16 residues. The CDR3 loop is CSARWEEGASNSPLHF. CDR3 nucleotides: TGCAGTGCTAGATGGGAGGAGGGGGCGAGTAATTCACCCCTCCACTTT.

This clonotype has at least ten counts. The chain has TRBV5-1 and TRBJ2-5; D ambiguous. This CDR3 has 14 amino acids. Per germline, CDR1 SGHRS and CDR2 YFSETQ. V was pared by 3 bases and J by 0 bases, with 9 bases between. As DNA, the CDR3 is TGCGCCAGCAGCTCCCGGGTGCACCAAGAGACCCAGTACTTC. This sequence encodes CASSSRVHQETQYF. Drawing the rest from reference TRBV5-1 and TRBJ2-5, the complete variable domain is KAGVTQTPRYLIKTRGQQVTLSCSPISGHRSVSWYQQTPGQGLQFLFEYFSETQRNKGNFPGRFSGRQFSNSRSEMNVSTLELGDSALYLCASSSRVHQETQYFGPGTRLLVL.

At least ten counts were recorded for this clonotype. This rearrangement joins TRBV5-1 to TRBJ1-2; perhaps TRBD1 as D (6 bases). The CDR3 is 14 amino acids. Between the trimmed V and J ends, which lost 0 bases and 6 bases, there was a span of 12 bases. Per the germline V gene, CDR1 is SGHRS and CDR2 is YFSETQ. In DNA form, the CDR3 reads TGCGCCAGCAGCTTGGGGCAGGGGCGGGATGGCTACACCTTC. Protein product: CASSLGQGRDGYTF.

J is TRBJ2-5 and V is TRBV20-1, with 16 nucleotides matching TRBD2. Germline loops: CDR1 DFQATT, CDR2 SNEGSKA (reference sequence). The V and J ends lost 6 bases and 5 bases, in that order; junction bases with no gene match: 18. The CDR3 is made up of 19 amino acids. CDR3 DNA: TGCAGTGCAAGCCTGGGACTAGCGGGGGGGAGGCTGCCAATGGAGACCCAGTACTTC. This sequence encodes CSASLGLAGGRLPMETQYF.

In its sample, this clonotype was seen a few times. This chain links TRBV5-1 with TRBJ2-1; D possibly corresponds to TRBD2 (6 bases). The CDR3 loop spans 14 amino acids. In germline, CDR1 is SGHRS, CDR2 YFSETQ. V was shortened by 4 bases and J by 6 bases, with 14 bases between the two germline ends. The CDR3 sequence: CASSPEGRVNEQFF. In nucleotides, the CDR3 is TGCGCCAGCAGCCCGGAGGGCAGGGTCAATGAGCAGTTCTTC.

There are a few counts of this clonotype. The chain recombines TRBV20-1 with TRBJ2-3; D remains ambiguous. V was cut by 1 base and J by 6 bases, with 11 bases left in between. Germline-derived CDR1 and CDR2 are DFQATT and SNEGSKA (reference sequence). The CDR3 has 13 residues. CDR3 DNA: TGCAGTGCTAGAGTTCCCAGTGCTGATACGCAGTATTTT. This sequence encodes CSARVPSADTQYF.

This clonotype qualifies as medium-sized. The chain uses TRBV30 and TRBJ1-5; a weak D match, TRBD1 (6 bases). The germline gives CDR1 GTSNPN, CDR2 SVGIG (reference sequence). Between the trimmed V and J ends, which lost 0 bases and 6 bases, there was a span of 9 bases. This CDR3 has 13 residues. In DNA, the CDR3 is TGTGCCTGGAGTGTAGAAGGGGGTCAGCCCCAGCATTTT. Translating gives CAWSVEGGQPQHF.

This clonotype came up many times. The gene calls are TRBV7-2 and TRBJ2-2, with 7 bases lining up with TRBD2. Germline CDR1 and CDR2: SGHTA and FQGNSA. The CDR3 sequence is 16 residues long. Unmatched junction bases numbered 12, after V lost 5 bases and J lost 6 bases. Here the CDR3 reads CASSSRSGVGPGELFF. DNA of the CDR3: TGTGCCAGCAGCAGCCGGAGCGGGGTGGGGCCCGGGGAGCTGTTTTTT.

This clonotype was counted ten times or more. This chain joins TRBV7-3 and TRBJ2-3; D is possibly TRBD2 (6 bases). CDR3 length: 14 residues. Germline values: CDR1 SGHTA, CDR2 FQGTGA. Trimming cost V 5 bases and J 0 bases, with 9 bases left between them. DNA for the CDR3: TGTGCCAGCAGCACGGGGGTAAGCACAGATACGCAGTATTTT. Its translation: CASSTGVSTDTQYF. Variable domain in full (rest from reference TRBV7-3 and TRBJ2-3): GAGVSQTPSNKVTEKGKYVELRCDPISGHTALYWYRQSLGQGPEFLIYFQGTGAADDSGLPNDRFFAVRPEGSVSTLKIQRTERGDSAVYLCASSTGVSTDTQYFGPGTRLTVL.

This clonotype was observed many times. For the CDR3, the DNA is TGCGCCAGCAGCCGAGATGGGGCATACACCGGGGAGCTGTTTTTT. Its translation is CASSRDGAYTGELFF. The chain joins TRBV5-1 to TRBJ2-2; tentatively, D is TRBD1 (5 bases). Deletions cut 4 bases from V and 3 bases from J, with 13 bases between. CDR3 size: 15 residues. The germline CDR1 and CDR2 sequences are SGHRS and YFSETQ.

This clonotype was observed many times. This chain connects TRBV19 to TRBJ1-1; D remains unclear. CDR3 length: 12 residues. CDR1 and CDR2 (germline): LNHDA, SQIVND (reference sequence). V lost 3 bases and J 4 bases, leaving 6 bases between the germline ends. The CDR3 DNA reads TGTGCCAGTAGTATTGGTGTCACTGAAGCTTTCTTT. This codes for CASSIGVTEAFF.

This clonotype was observed many times. The chain couples TRBV3-1 to TRBJ1-4, with TRBD1 identical over 7 bases. The CDR3 covers 16 residues. Germline V CDR1 and CDR2: LGHDT, YNNKEL (reference sequence). V shed 5 bases and J 4 bases; nucleotides not matched to a gene: 10. CDR3 loop: CASSVSGQLINEKLFF. The CDR3 coding sequence is TGTGCCAGCAGCGTATCGGGACAGCTAATTAATGAAAAACTGTTTTTT.

A note on this clonotype: No DNA is shown, since the ends of the CDR3 on it are uncertain; the CDR3 is the one TCRdb lists. This sequence joins TRBV7-5 and TRBJ1-2; the table's D gene call, TRBD1, was not cross checked with the DNA. TRBV7-5 is given as a pseudogene. The CDR3 adds up to 18 amino acids, both ends counted. CDR3 sequence: CISVPQTGTDRVYYGYTF.

This clonotype was observed at least ten times. The chain carries TRBV5-6 and TRBJ2-7; 12 nucleotides line up with TRBD1. The germline V gene encodes CDR1 SGHDT and CDR2 YYEEEE. This CDR3 contains 16 residues. J gave up 4 bases and V 4 bases, and 9 bases lay outside the gene matches. The CDR3 spells CASSPPGDRGQYEQYF. The CDR3 DNA reads as TGTGCCAGCAGCCCTCCCGGGGACAGGGGGCAATACGAGCAGTACTTC.

This clonotype was observed at least ten times. The V call is TRBV29-1, the J call TRBJ2-1; 10 positions agree with TRBD1. Germline-derived CDR1 and CDR2 are SQVTM and ANQGSEA. The CDR3 spans 15 residues. V shed 6 bases and J 8 bases; nucleotides not matched to a gene: 13. The CDR3 loop reads CSVGGGLGTGDEQFF. The CDR3 nucleotides read TGCAGCGTGGGGGGTGGGTTGGGGACAGGGGATGAGCAGTTCTTC.

This clonotype showed up many times. The CDR3 protein is CAGKGRLAKNIQYF. DNA of the CDR3: TGTGCCGGTAAAGGCAGGCTAGCCAAAAACATTCAGTACTTC. The V and J genes are TRBV2 and TRBJ2-4; no clear D gene. CDR1 and CDR2 (germline): SNHLY, FYNNEI. This CDR3 comprises 14 residues. Deletions cut 11 bases from V and 0 bases from J, with 14 bases between.

This clonotype qualifies as medium-sized (0.01 to 0.1%). The V call is TRBV27, the J call TRBJ1-5, with no clear D. Trimming cost V 5 bases and J 0 bases, with 11 bases left between them. CDR1 MNHEY and CDR2 SMNVEV come from the germline V gene (reference sequence). The CDR3 length is 15 residues. Here the CDR3 DNA reads TGTGCCAGCAGTCCGGCGGTCCTTAGCAATCAGCCCCAGCATTTT. Protein: CASSPAVLSNQPQHF.